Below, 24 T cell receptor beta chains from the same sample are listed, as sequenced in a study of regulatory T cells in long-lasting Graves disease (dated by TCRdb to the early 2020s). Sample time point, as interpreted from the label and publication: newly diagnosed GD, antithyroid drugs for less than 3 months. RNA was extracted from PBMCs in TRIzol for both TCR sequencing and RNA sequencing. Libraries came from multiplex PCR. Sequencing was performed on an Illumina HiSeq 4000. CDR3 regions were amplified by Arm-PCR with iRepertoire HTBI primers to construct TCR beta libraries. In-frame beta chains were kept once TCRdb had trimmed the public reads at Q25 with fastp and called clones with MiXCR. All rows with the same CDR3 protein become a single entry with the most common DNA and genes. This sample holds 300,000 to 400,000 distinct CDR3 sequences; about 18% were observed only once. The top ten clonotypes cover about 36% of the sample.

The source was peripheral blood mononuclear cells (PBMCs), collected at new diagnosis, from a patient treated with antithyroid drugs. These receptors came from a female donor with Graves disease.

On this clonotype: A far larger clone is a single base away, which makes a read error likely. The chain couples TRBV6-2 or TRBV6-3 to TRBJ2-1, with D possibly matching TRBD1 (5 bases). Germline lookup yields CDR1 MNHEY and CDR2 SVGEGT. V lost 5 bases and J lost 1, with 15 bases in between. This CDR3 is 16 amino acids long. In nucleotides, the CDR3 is TGTGCCAGCAGTGAAGGGGTGGGTGAGTCCTACAATGAGCAGTTCTTC. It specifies CASSEGVGESYNEQFF.

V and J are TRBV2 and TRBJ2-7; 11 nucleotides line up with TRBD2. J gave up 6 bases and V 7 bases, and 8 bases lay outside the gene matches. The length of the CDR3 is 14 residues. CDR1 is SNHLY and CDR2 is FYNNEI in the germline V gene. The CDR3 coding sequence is TGTGCCAGCAACTCCGGGACTAGCGGAGGCGAGCAGTACTTC. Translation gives CASNSGTSGGEQYF.

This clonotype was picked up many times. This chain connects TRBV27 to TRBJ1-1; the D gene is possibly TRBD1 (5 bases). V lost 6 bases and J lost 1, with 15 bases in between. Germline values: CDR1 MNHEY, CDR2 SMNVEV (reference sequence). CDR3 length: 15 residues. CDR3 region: CASRTGGRTNTEAFF. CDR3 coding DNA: TGTGCCAGCAGGACCGGGGGACGGACGAACACTGAAGCTTTCTTT.

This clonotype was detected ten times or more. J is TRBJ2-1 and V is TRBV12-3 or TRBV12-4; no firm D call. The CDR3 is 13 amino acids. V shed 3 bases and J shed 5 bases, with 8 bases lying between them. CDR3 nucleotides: TGTGCCAGCAGTTTTCTTTCGAACAATGAGCAGTTCTTC. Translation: CASSFLSNNEQFF.

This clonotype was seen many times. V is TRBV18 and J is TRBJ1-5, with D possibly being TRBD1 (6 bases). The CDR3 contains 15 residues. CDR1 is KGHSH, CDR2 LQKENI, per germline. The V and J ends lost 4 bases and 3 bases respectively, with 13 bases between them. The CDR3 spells CASSRGGAVNQPQHF. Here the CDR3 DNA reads TGTGCCAGCTCACGAGGGGGGGCGGTCAATCAGCCCCAGCATTTT.

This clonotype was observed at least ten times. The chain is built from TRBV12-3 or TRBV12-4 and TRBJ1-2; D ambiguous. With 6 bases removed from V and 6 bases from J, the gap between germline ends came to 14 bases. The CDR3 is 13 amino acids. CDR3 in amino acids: CASSLNGIHGYTF. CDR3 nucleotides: TGTGCCAGCAGCCTCAATGGGATTCATGGCTACACCTTC.

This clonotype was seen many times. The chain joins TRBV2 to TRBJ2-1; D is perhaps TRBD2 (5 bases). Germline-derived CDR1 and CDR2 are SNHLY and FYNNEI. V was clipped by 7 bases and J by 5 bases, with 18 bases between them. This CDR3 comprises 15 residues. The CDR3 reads CASTPNRTPNNEQFF. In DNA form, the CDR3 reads TGTGCCAGCACCCCGAATCGGACTCCCAACAATGAGCAGTTCTTC.

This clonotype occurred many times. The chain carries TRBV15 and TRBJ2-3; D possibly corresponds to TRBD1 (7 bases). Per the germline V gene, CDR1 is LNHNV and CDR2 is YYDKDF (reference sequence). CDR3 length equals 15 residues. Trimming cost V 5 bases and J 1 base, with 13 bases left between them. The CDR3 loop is CATSSGGTGTDTQYF. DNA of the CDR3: TGTGCCACCAGCTCTGGGGGGACAGGCACAGATACGCAGTATTTT.

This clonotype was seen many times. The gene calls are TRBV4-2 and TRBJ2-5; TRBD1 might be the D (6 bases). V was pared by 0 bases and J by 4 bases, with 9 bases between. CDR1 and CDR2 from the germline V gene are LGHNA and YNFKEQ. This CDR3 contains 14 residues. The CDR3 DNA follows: TGTGCCAGCAGCCAAGAATCCAGGGGAGAGACCCAGTACTTC. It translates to CASSQESRGETQYF.

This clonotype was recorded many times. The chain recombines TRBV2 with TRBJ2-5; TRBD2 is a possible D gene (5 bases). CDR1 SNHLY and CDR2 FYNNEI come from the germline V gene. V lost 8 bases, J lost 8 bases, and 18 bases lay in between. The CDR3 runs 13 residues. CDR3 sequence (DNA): TGTGCCAGCCGCGGTGGAATTCGGGAAACCCAGTACTTC. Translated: CASRGGIRETQYF.

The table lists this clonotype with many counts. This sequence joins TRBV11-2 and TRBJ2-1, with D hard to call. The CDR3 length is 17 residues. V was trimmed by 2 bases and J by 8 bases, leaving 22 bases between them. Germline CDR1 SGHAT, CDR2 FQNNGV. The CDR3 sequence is CASSLRAKPLNRDEQFF. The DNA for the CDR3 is TGTGCCAGCAGCTTAAGAGCGAAGCCTCTTAACCGCGATGAGCAGTTCTTC.

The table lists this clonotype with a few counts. For the CDR3, the DNA is TGTGCCAGCAGCTTAGGGCTTGCCCCTCTTGGCTACACCTTC. Amino acids: CASSLGLAPLGYTF. This chain joins TRBV11-3 and TRBJ1-2; D remains unclear. Germline loops: CDR1 SGHNT, CDR2 YENEEA. The germline V and J ends were trimmed by 1 base and 7 bases, with 13 bases remaining between them. This CDR3 has 14 amino acids.

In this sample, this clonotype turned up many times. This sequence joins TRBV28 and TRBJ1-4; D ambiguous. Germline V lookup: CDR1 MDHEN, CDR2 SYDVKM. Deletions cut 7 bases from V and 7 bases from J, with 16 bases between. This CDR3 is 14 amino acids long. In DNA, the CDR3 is TGTGCCAGCACCTCCGGGAAAAAGGTTGAAAAACTGTTTTTT. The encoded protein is CASTSGKKVEKLFF.

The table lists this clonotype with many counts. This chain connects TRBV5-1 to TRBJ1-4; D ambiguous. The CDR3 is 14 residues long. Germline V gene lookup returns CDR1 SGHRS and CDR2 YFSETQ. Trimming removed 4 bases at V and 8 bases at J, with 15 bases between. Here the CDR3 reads CASSPTGSREKLFF. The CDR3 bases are TGCGCCAGCAGCCCTACGGGGTCCCGAGAAAAACTGTTTTTT.

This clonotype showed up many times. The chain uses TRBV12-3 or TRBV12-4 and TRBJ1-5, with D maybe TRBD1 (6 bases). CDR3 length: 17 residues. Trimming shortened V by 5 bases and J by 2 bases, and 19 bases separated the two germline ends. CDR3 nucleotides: TGTGCCAGCAGTGGTCGGACAGCCCTTGGAGGCAATCAGCCCCAGCATTTT. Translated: CASSGRTALGGNQPQHF.

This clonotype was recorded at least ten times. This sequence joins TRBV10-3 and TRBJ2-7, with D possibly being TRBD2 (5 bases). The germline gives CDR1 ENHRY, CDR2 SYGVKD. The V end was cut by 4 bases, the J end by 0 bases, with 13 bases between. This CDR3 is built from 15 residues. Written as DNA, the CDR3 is TGTGCCATCAGTGGTATTTCGGGGATCTCCTACGAGCAGTACTTC. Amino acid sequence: CAISGISGISYEQYF.

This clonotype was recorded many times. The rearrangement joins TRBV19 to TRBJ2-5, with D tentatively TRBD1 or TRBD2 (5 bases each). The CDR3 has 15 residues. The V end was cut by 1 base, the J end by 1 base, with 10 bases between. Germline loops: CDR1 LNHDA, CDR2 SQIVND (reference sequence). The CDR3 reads CASSIGGSLQETQYF. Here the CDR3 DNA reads TGTGCCAGTAGTATAGGGGGGTCCCTCCAAGAGACCCAGTACTTC.

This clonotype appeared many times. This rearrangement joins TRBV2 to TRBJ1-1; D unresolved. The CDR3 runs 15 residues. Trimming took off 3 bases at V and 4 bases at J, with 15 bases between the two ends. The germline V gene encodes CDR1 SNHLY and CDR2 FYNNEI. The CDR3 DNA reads TGTGCCAGCAGTGACCGCCCCGCCTCGGGCACTGAAGCTTTCTTT. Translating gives CASSDRPASGTEAFF.

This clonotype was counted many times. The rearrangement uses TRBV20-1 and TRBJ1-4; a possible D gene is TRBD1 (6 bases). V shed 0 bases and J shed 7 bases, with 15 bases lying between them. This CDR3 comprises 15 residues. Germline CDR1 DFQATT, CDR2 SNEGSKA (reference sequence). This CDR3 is CSARDQEGGGEKLFF. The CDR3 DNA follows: TGCAGTGCTAGAGATCAGGAGGGAGGGGGTGAAAAACTGTTTTTT.

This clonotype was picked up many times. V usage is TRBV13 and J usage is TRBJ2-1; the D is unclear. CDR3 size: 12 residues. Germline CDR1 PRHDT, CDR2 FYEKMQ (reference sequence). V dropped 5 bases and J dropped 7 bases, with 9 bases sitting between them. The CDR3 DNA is TGTGCCAGCAGCCCCCGCTCTAATGAGCAGTTCTTC. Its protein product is CASSPRSNEQFF.

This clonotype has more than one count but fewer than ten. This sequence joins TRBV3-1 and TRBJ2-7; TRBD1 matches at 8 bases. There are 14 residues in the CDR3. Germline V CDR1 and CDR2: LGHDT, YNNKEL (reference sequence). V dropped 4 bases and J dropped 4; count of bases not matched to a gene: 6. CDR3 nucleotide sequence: TGTGCCAGCAGCCCCCAGGGGGCGAAATACGAGCAGTACTTC. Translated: CASSPQGAKYEQYF.

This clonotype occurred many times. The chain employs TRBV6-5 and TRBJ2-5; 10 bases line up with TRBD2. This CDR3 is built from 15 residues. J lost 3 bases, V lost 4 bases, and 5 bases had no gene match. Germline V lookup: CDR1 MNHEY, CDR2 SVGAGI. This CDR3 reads CASSSLAGVEETQYF. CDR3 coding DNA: TGTGCCAGCAGTTCGCTAGCGGGAGTAGAAGAGACCCAGTACTTC.

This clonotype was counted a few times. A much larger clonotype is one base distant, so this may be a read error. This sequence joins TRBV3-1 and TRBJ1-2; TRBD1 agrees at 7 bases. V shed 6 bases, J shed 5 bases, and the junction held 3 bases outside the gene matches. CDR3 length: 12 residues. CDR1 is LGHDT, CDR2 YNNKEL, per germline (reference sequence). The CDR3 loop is CASSRDRYGYTF. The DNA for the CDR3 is TGTGCCAGCAGTCGGGACAGATATGGCTACACCTTC.

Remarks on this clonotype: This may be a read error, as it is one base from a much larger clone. This CDR3 is CASSAPQGGETQYF. The CDR3 DNA reads as TGTGCCAGCAGCGCCCCACAGGGTGGAGAGACCCAGTACTTC. The V and J genes are TRBV12-3 or TRBV12-4 and TRBJ2-5; tentatively, D is TRBD1 (6 bases). V was pared by 6 bases and J by 4 bases, with 15 bases between. CDR3 length: 14 residues.